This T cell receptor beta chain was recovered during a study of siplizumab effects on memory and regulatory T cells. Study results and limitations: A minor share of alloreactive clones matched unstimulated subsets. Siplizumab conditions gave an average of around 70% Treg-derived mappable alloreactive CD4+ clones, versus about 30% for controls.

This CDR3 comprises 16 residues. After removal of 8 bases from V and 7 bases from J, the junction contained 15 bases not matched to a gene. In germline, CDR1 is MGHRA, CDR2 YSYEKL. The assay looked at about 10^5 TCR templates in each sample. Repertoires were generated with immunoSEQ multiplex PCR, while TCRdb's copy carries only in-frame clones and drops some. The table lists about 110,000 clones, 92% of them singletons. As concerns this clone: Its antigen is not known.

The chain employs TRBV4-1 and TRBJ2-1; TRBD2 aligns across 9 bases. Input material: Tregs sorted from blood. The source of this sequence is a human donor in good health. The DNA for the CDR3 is TGCGCCAGCCACTCCGGGGGCGGGAGGGTAGGGAATGAGCAGTTCTTC. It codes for CASHSGGGRVGNEQFF.